These 29 T cell receptor beta chains originate from one sample sequenced in a study of shared clonotypes between healthy human individuals. The data were produced by immunoSEQ multiplex PCR, yet TCRdb's version contains in-frame clones alone and is incomplete. The top ten hold approximately 0.38% of the sample, which has roughly 1.4 million clones, approximately 98.5% seen once. The specimen sequenced was naive CD4+ T cells sorted from blood. Subset in this sample: CD45RA+ positively selected. The source is a man under 40 in good health.

The chain has TRBV29-1 and TRBJ2-7; the match to TRBD1 covers 8 bases. CDR1 is SQVTM and CDR2 is ANQGSEA in the germline V gene. This CDR3 has 12 residues. The ends lost 6 bases at V and 7 bases at J; junction bases unmatched: 8. The CDR3 coding sequence is TGCAGCGTGAAGGACAGGGACTTAGAGCAGTACTTC. This sequence encodes CSVKDRDLEQYF.

The rearrangement uses TRBV5-4 and TRBJ1-1, with no clear D. V was clipped by 4 bases and J by 3 bases, with 13 bases between them. Looked up from germline, CDR1 is SGHNT and CDR2 is YYREEE (reference sequence). The CDR3 extends over 14 amino acids. CDR3 region: CASSSRATHTEAFF. The CDR3 region has the DNA TGTGCCAGCAGCAGCCGGGCAACACACACTGAAGCTTTCTTT.

The V and J genes are TRBV11-3 and TRBJ2-2; TRBD2 matches 7 bases. V shed 1 base, J shed 2 bases, and the junction held 10 bases outside the gene matches. There are 18 residues in the CDR3. Germline CDR1 and CDR2: SGHNT and YENEEA. As DNA, the CDR3 is TGTGCCAGCAGCTTAGGGCTGGGCGGGAGCCCTAACACCGGGGAGCTGTTTTTT. Translated, it gives CASSLGLGGSPNTGELFF.

This rearrangement joins TRBV27 to TRBJ2-1, with D perhaps matching TRBD1 (6 bases). Trimming removed 5 bases from V and 5 bases from J, with 19 bases in between. The CDR3 runs 16 residues. CDR1 and CDR2 from the germline V gene are MNHEY and SMNVEV (reference sequence). The CDR3 sequence is CASSPYRVFGDNEQFF. CDR3 nucleotides: TGTGCCAGCAGTCCCTACAGGGTATTCGGGGACAATGAGCAGTTCTTC.

A word on this clone: The same CDR3 is also encoded by other DNA sequences in this sample. This chain connects TRBV5-1 to TRBJ2-5; 9 bases line up with TRBD2. The J segment lost 5 bases and the V segment lost 0 bases, leaving 2 bases of the junction unmatched. Germline V gene lookup returns CDR1 SGHRS and CDR2 YFSETQ. The CDR3 has 14 amino acids. The CDR3 DNA reads TGCGCCAGCAGCTTGGTAGCGGGGGAGGAGACCCAGTACTTC. It codes for CASSLVAGEETQYF.

On this clone: The same CDR3 arises from other DNA sequences in this sample as well. The chain combines TRBV6-6 with TRBJ1-5; D perhaps matches TRBD1 (6 bases). The germline gives CDR1 MNHNY, CDR2 SVGAGI (reference sequence). This CDR3 is 13 amino acids long. The germline V and J ends were trimmed by 6 bases and 0 bases, with 6 bases remaining between them. As DNA, the CDR3 is TGTGCCAGCAGACAGGGTAGCAATCAGCCCCAGCATTTT. Translated: CASRQGSNQPQHF.

This chain links TRBV29-1 with TRBJ2-2; no clear D gene. The CDR3 sequence is 11 residues long. Trimming pared 4 bases from V and 6 bases from J, leaving 6 bases between. Germline V gene data show CDR1 as SQVTM and CDR2 as ANQGSEA. CDR3 nucleotide sequence: TGCAGCGTTGCTCTCCCCGGGGAGCTGTTTTTT. Encoded protein: CSVALPGELFF.

This clone has only a few counts. Other DNA variants within this sample encode the same CDR3. CDR3 bases: TGCGCCAGCAGCTTCGGATCGAACACCGGGGAGCTGTTTTTT. Translating gives CASSFGSNTGELFF. The V and J genes are TRBV5-1 and TRBJ2-2; D remains unclear. Germline values: CDR1 SGHRS, CDR2 YFSETQ. The CDR3 sequence is 14 residues long. Trimming removed 2 bases at V and 0 bases at J, with 5 bases between. The full variable domain, completed using reference TRBV5-1 and TRBJ2-2, is KAGVTQTPRYLIKTRGQQVTLSCSPISGHRSVSWYQQTPGQGLQFLFEYFSETQRNKGNFPGRFSGRQFSNSRSEMNVSTLELGDSALYLCASSFGSNTGELFFGEGSRLTVL.

The rearrangement joins TRBV5-8 to TRBJ2-4, with no clear D. The V end was cut by 0 bases, the J end by 5 bases, with 6 bases between. Germline values: CDR1 SGHTS, CDR2 YDEGEE. The CDR3 totals 13 residues. The CDR3 sequence is CASSLVVQNIQYF. Here the CDR3 DNA reads TGTGCCAGCAGCTTGGTTGTCCAAAACATTCAGTACTTC. Together with reference TRBV5-8 and TRBJ2-4, the CDR3 gives the full variable domain: EAGVTQSPTHLIKTRGQQATLRCSPISGHTSVYWYQQALGLGLQFLLWYDEGEERNRGNFPPRFSGRQFPNYSSELNVNALELEDSALYLCASSLVVQNIQYFGAGTRLSVL.

In DNA form, the CDR3 reads TGCGCCACCGGGACTAGCGGTTACTACGAGCAGTACTTC. Its protein is CATGTSGYYEQYF. V is TRBV10-2 and J is TRBJ2-7, with 11 bases aligning to TRBD2. Germline V gene lookup returns CDR1 WSHSY and CDR2 SAAADI. This CDR3 is 13 amino acids long. The J segment lost 3 bases and the V segment lost 10 bases, leaving 5 bases of the junction unmatched.

V gene TRBV28 combines with J gene TRBJ2-7, with 11 bases aligning to TRBD1. CDR3 size: 15 residues. The trim removed 5 bases at V and 5 bases at J, leaving 8 bases unmatched. The germline CDR1 and CDR2 sequences are MDHEN and SYDVKM. CDR3 amino acids: CASSGWTGGFHEQYF. The CDR3 DNA sequence: TGTGCCAGCAGTGGATGGACAGGGGGCTTCCACGAGCAGTACTTC.

This chain connects TRBV7-9 to TRBJ2-1; perhaps TRBD2 as D (5 bases). Germline V gene sequence: CDR1 SEHNR, CDR2 FQNEAQ (reference sequence). Trimming left V 2 bases short and J 3 bases short, with 11 bases between. The CDR3 is 15 residues long. The CDR3 DNA is TGTGCCAGCAGCTTATCGGGGATCCGCTACAATGAGCAGTTCTTC. This translates into CASSLSGIRYNEQFF.

V and J are TRBV7-2 and TRBJ2-1; 7 nucleotides match TRBD2. Germline V lookup: CDR1 SGHTA, CDR2 FQGNSA. This CDR3 has 15 residues. J gave up 7 bases and V 2 bases, and 8 bases lay outside the gene matches. CDR3 region: CASSLRQGGYNEQFF. The CDR3 coding sequence is TGTGCCAGCAGCTTACGGCAGGGAGGGTATAATGAGCAGTTCTTC.

The chain uses TRBV9 and TRBJ2-7; the match to TRBD2 covers 9 bases. Germline values: CDR1 SGDLS, CDR2 YYNGEE. This CDR3 is 13 amino acids long. V shed 2 bases and J 6 bases; nucleotides not matched to a gene: 3. The CDR3 reads CASSVSGRSEQYF. The CDR3 DNA reads TGTGCCAGCAGCGTTAGCGGGAGAAGCGAGCAGTACTTC. The full variable domain, rest sourced from reference TRBV9 and TRBJ2-7, is DSGVTQTPKHLITATGQRVTLRCSPRSGDLSVYWYQQSLDQGLQFLIQYYNGEERAKGNILERFSAQQFPDLHSELNLSSLELGDSALYFCASSVSGRSEQYFGPGTRLTVT.

The chain combines TRBV7-9 with TRBJ2-4, with D perhaps TRBD1 or TRBD2 (5 bases each). Trimming pared 2 bases from V and 5 bases from J, leaving 13 bases between. The CDR3 is 15 residues long. In germline, CDR1 is SEHNR, CDR2 FQNEAQ (reference sequence). Here the CDR3 reads CASSLNTRQQNIQYF. CDR3 DNA: TGTGCCAGCAGCTTAAACACTAGACAGCAAAACATTCAGTACTTC.

The rearrangement joins TRBV18 to TRBJ1-2, with TRBD1 matching over 7 bases. The germline V gene encodes CDR1 KGHSH and CDR2 LQKENI. V trimming: 5 bases; J trimming: 2 bases; junction bases outside the gene matches: 8. The CDR3 length is 15 residues. In DNA form, the CDR3 reads TGTGCCAGCTCAATGCAGGACAGGAAAAACTATGGCTACACCTTC. Translation: CASSMQDRKNYGYTF.

V is TRBV5-1 and J is TRBJ2-7; possibly TRBD1 for D (6 bases). The CDR3 sequence is 14 residues long. Germline-derived CDR1 and CDR2 are SGHRS and YFSETQ. Trimming took 4 bases from V and 0 from J, leaving 11 bases between them. CDR3 coding DNA: TGCGCCAGCAGCGTCACAGGGAGCTCCTACGAGCAGTACTTC. Translated: CASSVTGSSYEQYF. Filled out from reference TRBV5-1 and TRBJ2-7, the complete variable domain reads KAGVTQTPRYLIKTRGQQVTLSCSPISGHRSVSWYQQTPGQGLQFLFEYFSETQRNKGNFPGRFSGRQFSNSRSEMNVSTLELGDSALYLCASSVTGSSYEQYFGPGTRLTVT.

The CDR3 is CASSPKTNTDTQYF. For the CDR3, the DNA is TGTGCCAGCTCACCAAAAACCAACACAGATACGCAGTATTTT. The V and J genes are TRBV18 and TRBJ2-3; D uncertain. Germline V gene data show CDR1 as KGHSH and CDR2 as LQKENI. V dropped 2 bases and J dropped 2 bases, with 8 bases sitting between them. The CDR3 covers 14 residues.

The rearrangement uses TRBV18 and TRBJ2-7; TRBD1 aligns across 12 bases. The CDR3 is 15 amino acids. Germline CDR1 is KGHSH and CDR2 is LQKENI. With 3 bases clipped from V and 5 bases from J, the junction kept 5 bases outside the gene matches. The CDR3 bases are TGTGCCAGCTCACCGGCCGGGACAGGGGGCAACGAGCAGTACTTC. It encodes CASSPAGTGGNEQYF.

The chain has TRBV18 and TRBJ2-7; tentatively, D is TRBD2 (6 bases). The CDR3 length is 15 residues. V was pared by 3 bases and J by 2 bases, with 14 bases between. Germline loops: CDR1 KGHSH, CDR2 LQKENI. The chain's CDR3 is CASSPRPTGAYEQYF. The CDR3 DNA reads TGTGCCAGCTCACCCAGACCAACGGGAGCCTACGAGCAGTACTTC.

The chain carries TRBV28 and TRBJ2-7; the D gene is possibly TRBD2 (6 bases). Germline V gene sequence: CDR1 MDHEN, CDR2 SYDVKM. V was clipped by 6 bases and J by 0 bases, with 18 bases between them. The CDR3 totals 16 residues. CDR3 DNA sequence: TGTGCCAGCAGCACCGTATGGGGGGATACCTCCTACGAGCAGTACTTC. It is translated as CASSTVWGDTSYEQYF.

This clone was found once. The V call is TRBV5-1, the J call TRBJ1-1; 7 bases are a match to TRBD1. Trimming took 0 bases from V and 0 from J; bases not matched to a gene: 2. This CDR3 is built from 15 residues. Germline CDR1 reads SGHRS; CDR2 reads YFSETQ. Here the CDR3 reads CASSLGGTVNTEAFF. In DNA, the CDR3 is TGCGCCAGCAGCTTGGGCGGGACAGTGAACACTGAAGCTTTCTTT.

The chain links TRBV9 to TRBJ2-3, with 10 bases fitting TRBD2. CDR1 and CDR2 from the germline V gene are SGDLS and YYNGEE. CDR3 size: 16 residues. With V trimmed by 4 bases and J by 3 bases, 8 bases remained unmatched. Here the CDR3 reads CASSPASLAGTDTQYF. Here the CDR3 DNA reads TGTGCCAGCAGCCCGGCTTCACTAGCGGGAACAGATACGCAGTATTTT. The whole variable domain, remainder taken from reference TRBV9 and TRBJ2-3, is DSGVTQTPKHLITATGQRVTLRCSPRSGDLSVYWYQQSLDQGLQFLIQYYNGEERAKGNILERFSAQQFPDLHSELNLSSLELGDSALYFCASSPASLAGTDTQYFGPGTRLTVL.

A word on this clone: The junction departs from the called germline gene at one end, perhaps through a read error. The rearrangement uses TRBV7-2 and TRBJ2-1; 8 bases match TRBD2. This CDR3 comprises 16 residues. The germline gives CDR1 SGHTA, CDR2 FQGNSA. The CDR3 sequence: CASSLAGAGVQNEQFF. The CDR3 region has the DNA TGTGCCAGCAGCCTAGCAGGAGCGGGAGTTCAGAATGAGCAGTTCTTC.

A word on this clone: The same CDR3 can be traced to other DNA sequences in this sample. The chain links TRBV15 to TRBJ2-6; D may be TRBD2 (5 bases). This CDR3 region has 16 residues. Germline V gene lookup returns CDR1 LNHNV and CDR2 YYDKDF (reference sequence). V was pared by 0 bases and J by 3 bases, with 9 bases between. The CDR3 loop is CATSRDLGSGANVLTF. CDR3 bases: TGTGCCACCAGCAGAGATCTTGGGAGTGGGGCCAACGTCCTGACTTTC.

Comment on this clone: Distinct nucleotide sequences in the sample also encode this CDR3. The chain joins TRBV5-1 to TRBJ2-7; TRBD2 matches 7 bases. Germline V gene lookup returns CDR1 SGHRS and CDR2 YFSETQ. The CDR3 length is 14 residues. Trimming removed 0 bases from V and 1 base from J; junction bases left unmatched: 1. CDR3: CASSLASGSYEQYF. The CDR3 nucleotides are TGCGCCAGCAGCTTGGCTAGCGGATCCTACGAGCAGTACTTC.

With respect to this clone: This sample also contains other DNA sequences that code for the same CDR3. The genes are TRBV27 and TRBJ2-3, with 8 positions matching TRBD2. Germline assignment: CDR1 MNHEY and CDR2 SMNVEV (reference sequence). There are 14 residues in the CDR3. V shed 5 bases, J shed 2 bases, and the junction held 3 bases outside the gene matches. CDR3 nucleotides: TGTGCCAGCAGTCTTGGACTAGCCACAGATACGCAGTATTTT. It is translated as CASSLGLATDTQYF.

The rearrangement joins TRBV4-2 to TRBJ1-2; TRBD1 matches at 8 bases. In germline, CDR1 is LGHNA, CDR2 YNFKEQ. This CDR3 is 16 amino acids long. Trimming cost V 0 bases and J 4 bases; bases outside gene matches: 7. CDR3 amino acids: CASSQDRQGAGYGYTF. The CDR3, as DNA: TGTGCCAGCAGCCAAGATAGGCAGGGGGCAGGCTATGGCTACACCTTC.

Remarks on this clone: This CDR3 is also generated by other DNA sequences in the sample. The chain links TRBV10-1 to TRBJ2-7; D is possibly TRBD1 (6 bases). Per the germline V gene, CDR1 is WNHNN and CDR2 is SYGVQD (reference sequence). V was pared by 6 bases and J by 3 bases, with 9 bases between. The CDR3 runs 12 residues. The CDR3 nucleotides read TGCGCCAGCAGCTCGGACAGCTACGAGCAGTACTTC. Its translation: CASSSDSYEQYF.